Listed here are 32 T cell receptor beta chains from one sample, sequenced in a study of response to subunit inactivated influenza vaccine. TCRdb re-derived calls from the RT-PCR reads in MiXCR, one entry per CDR3 protein. The sample holds about 700,000 distinct CDR3 sequences, 15% to 19% seen once. The sample was PBMCs from blood, taken about 12 days after vaccination. The origin of the receptors is a man in his fifties or sixties who received an inactivated influenza vaccine.

About this clonotype: The junction does not match germline at one end; this may be a read error. This sequence joins TRBV20-1 and TRBJ2-2, with 7 bases that match TRBD1. This CDR3 region has 13 residues. Germline lookup yields CDR1 DFQATT and CDR2 SNEGSKA (reference sequence). The CDR3 bases are TGCAGTGCTGGGGGACAGAACAACGGGGAGCTGTTTTTT. Translation gives CSAGGQNNGELFF.

This chain links TRBV12-3 or TRBV12-4 with TRBJ2-7; D is uncertain. CDR3 length: 13 amino acids. Trimming took off 4 bases at V and 3 bases at J, with 10 bases between the two ends. CDR3 DNA sequence: TGTGCCAGCAGTTCTCTGATGCACTACGAGCAGTACTTC. Residues: CASSSLMHYEQYF.

The chain employs TRBV4-2 and TRBJ1-1; 11 positions agree with TRBD1. The V gene end was trimmed by 0 bases and the J gene end by 10 bases; junction bases not matched to a gene: 4. This CDR3 spans 14 amino acids. Germline-derived CDR1 and CDR2 are LGHNA and YNFKEQ. The CDR3 nucleotides read TGTGCCAGCAGCCAAGAAGGGACAGGGGGTAGAGCTTTCTTT. Its protein is CASSQEGTGGRAFF.

The genes are TRBV20-1 and TRBJ2-5, with D possibly matching TRBD2 (6 bases). Germline CDR1 DFQATT, CDR2 SNEGSKA (reference sequence). The germline V and J ends were trimmed by 6 bases and 5 bases, with 19 bases remaining between them. This CDR3 spans 14 amino acids. The CDR3 reads CSADRDFMGETQYF. CDR3 nucleotides: TGCAGTGCGGATCGGGACTTCATGGGGGAGACCCAGTACTTC.

This clonotype was counted a few times. V is TRBV7-2 and J is TRBJ2-1, with 8 nucleotides matching TRBD2. The germline CDR1 and CDR2 sequences are SGHTA and FQGNSA. Trimming at V came to 4 bases and at J to 8 bases, leaving 13 bases not matched to a gene. The CDR3 is 16 residues long. The CDR3 loop reads CASSSDRRGGHDEQFF. The CDR3 DNA follows: TGTGCCAGCAGCTCCGATCGCCGGGGGGGCCACGATGAGCAGTTCTTC. Filled out from reference TRBV7-2 and TRBJ2-1, the complete variable domain reads GAGVSQSPSNKVTEKGKDVELRCDPISGHTALYWYRQSLGQGLEFLIYFQGNSAPDKSGLPSDRFSAERTGGSVSTLTIQRTQQEDSAVYLCASSSDRRGGHDEQFFGPGTRLTVL.

A few counts support this clonotype. The chain links TRBV6-2 or TRBV6-3 to TRBJ2-7, with 15 bases identical to TRBD2. The germline V gene encodes CDR1 MNHEY and CDR2 SVGEGT. The CDR3 has 16 residues. Trimming at V came to 0 bases and at J to 6 bases, leaving 3 bases not matched to a gene. For the CDR3, the DNA is TGTGCCAGCAGTTACTCGGGACTAGCGGGGGGATCCGAGCAGTACTTC. This encodes CASSYSGLAGGSEQYF.

This chain joins TRBV5-1 and TRBJ2-7, with 9 bases aligning to TRBD1. Germline CDR1 reads SGHRS; CDR2 reads YFSETQ. This CDR3 is 15 amino acids long. V gave up 4 bases and J gave up 2 bases; unmatched junction bases: 7. CDR3 residues: CASSLLWDRAYEQYF. Here the CDR3 DNA reads TGCGCCAGCAGCCTATTATGGGACAGGGCCTACGAGCAGTACTTC.

This clonotype has just a few counts. The chain couples TRBV6-1 to TRBJ2-7; no definite D call. V lost 2 bases and J lost 7, with 15 bases in between. Germline CDR1 is MNHNS and CDR2 is SASEGT. The CDR3 covers 14 residues. In DNA form, the CDR3 reads TGTGCCAGCAGTGAAACTGGGGTAACGGGTGAGCAGTACTTC. Amino acids: CASSETGVTGEQYF.

The chain links TRBV24-1 to TRBJ2-1; D might be TRBD2 (6 bases). The CDR3 is 18 residues long. CDR1 and CDR2 (germline): KGHDR, SFDVKD. V was pared by 1 base and J by 0 bases, with 15 bases between. CDR3 protein: CATSDFGRDHLSYNEQFF. DNA for the CDR3: TGTGCCACCAGTGATTTCGGGCGGGACCACCTCTCCTACAATGAGCAGTTCTTC.

The chain employs TRBV6-1 and TRBJ1-1; no reliable D call. V lost 7 bases and J lost 0, with 12 bases in between. Per the germline V gene, CDR1 is MNHNS and CDR2 is SASEGT. This CDR3 spans 14 amino acids. CDR3 sequence (DNA): TGTGCCAGCACAACGCGGGGTATGAACACTGAAGCTTTCTTT. This codes for CASTTRGMNTEAFF.

This clonotype was seen a few times. V and J are TRBV30 and TRBJ1-5; D might be TRBD1 (5 bases). The germline V gene has CDR1 GTSNPN and CDR2 SVGIG (reference sequence). The CDR3 has 14 residues. V dropped 3 bases and J dropped 1 base, with 10 bases sitting between them. As DNA, the CDR3 is TGTGCCTGGAGATCGGGGGTCAGCAATCAGCCCCAGCATTTT. Its protein product is CAWRSGVSNQPQHF.

This clonotype was counted between two and nine times. The chain carries TRBV28 and TRBJ2-1, with 7 bases aligning to TRBD1. V gave up 10 bases and J gave up 5 bases; unmatched junction bases: 11. CDR3 length: 14 residues. Germline CDR1 MDHEN, CDR2 SYDVKM. The CDR3 bases are TGTGCCACCTCAAGTCAACAGGGGAACAATGAGCAGTTCTTC. It codes for CATSSQQGNNEQFF.

In this sample, this clonotype turned up many times. This rearrangement joins TRBV4-2 to TRBJ2-7; tentatively, D is TRBD1 or TRBD2 (5 bases each). V was shortened by 1 base and J by 0 bases, with 7 bases between the two germline ends. This CDR3 is 14 amino acids long. Germline values: CDR1 LGHNA, CDR2 YNFKEQ. The CDR3 loop reads CASSQGDRSYEQYF. For the CDR3, the DNA is TGTGCCAGCAGCCAAGGGGACCGCTCCTACGAGCAGTACTTC.

V and J are TRBV13 and TRBJ2-7; D is uncertain. The V and J ends lost 3 bases and 2 bases respectively, with 8 bases between them. This CDR3 contains 13 residues. In germline, CDR1 is PRHDT, CDR2 FYEKMQ (reference sequence). CDR3 region: CASSFGPTYEQYF. CDR3 DNA: TGTGCCAGCAGCTTCGGCCCAACCTACGAGCAGTACTTC.

At least ten counts were recorded for this clonotype. The chain joins TRBV18 to TRBJ2-1, with D unresolved. CDR1 is KGHSH and CDR2 is LQKENI in the germline V gene. The CDR3 is 13 amino acids. With 2 bases removed from V and 4 bases from J, the gap between germline ends came to 6 bases. The DNA of the CDR3 is TGTGCCAGCTCACCAGCAGGATACAATGAGCAGTTCTTC. Its protein is CASSPAGYNEQFF. Supplemented by reference TRBV18 and TRBJ2-1, the full variable domain reads NAGVMQNPRHLVRRRGQEARLRCSPMKGHSHVYWYRQLPEEGLKFMVYLQKENIIDESGMPKERFSAEFPKEGPSILRIQQVVRGDSAAYFCASSPAGYNEQFFGPGTRLTVL.

Only a few counts were recorded for this clonotype. The chain couples TRBV9 to TRBJ2-2, with TRBD2 matching over 14 bases. CDR3 length equals 18 residues. Per germline, CDR1 SGDLS and CDR2 YYNGEE. Trimming cost V 7 bases and J 1 base; bases outside gene matches: 9. Written as DNA, the CDR3 is TGTGCCAGCTGCCCGGGACTAGCGGGAGAAAGGAACACCGGGGAGCTGTTTTTT. This encodes CASCPGLAGERNTGELFF.

This sequence joins TRBV10-3 and TRBJ1-4; 7 bases are a match to TRBD1. With V trimmed by 4 bases and J by 8 bases, 7 bases remained unmatched. This CDR3 has 14 amino acids. The germline gives CDR1 ENHRY, CDR2 SYGVKD. The CDR3 DNA reads as TGTGCCATCAGTGGACAACAGGGGAGGGAAAAACTGTTTTTT. This translates into CAISGQQGREKLFF.

This clonotype has more than one count but fewer than ten. The CDR3 protein is CATSRGQINEKLFF. As DNA, the CDR3 is TGTGCCACCAGCAGAGGTCAGATCAATGAAAAACTGTTTTTT. The gene calls are TRBV15 and TRBJ1-4; D remains ambiguous. The CDR3 runs 14 residues. Germline loops: CDR1 LNHNV, CDR2 YYDKDF (reference sequence). Deletions cut 1 base from V and 5 bases from J, with 8 bases between.

As concerns this clonotype: Its ends do not fully match the called genes, so a read error is possible. The genes are TRBV7-9 and TRBJ1-6; weak D call: TRBD1 (6 bases). The CDR3 has 16 residues. CDR1 and CDR2 (germline): SEHNR, FQNEAQ (reference sequence). CDR3 in DNA: TGTGCCAGCACCTTAATGGAACAGGGTCCCGATTCACCCCTCCACTTT. This codes for CASTLMEQGPDSPLHF.

This chain connects TRBV5-1 to TRBJ2-2, with 10 bases identical to TRBD2. J lost 5 bases, V lost 2 bases, and 6 bases had no gene match. Per germline, CDR1 SGHRS and CDR2 YFSETQ. The CDR3 runs to 16 residues. This CDR3 is CASSFTTSGATGELFF. The CDR3 DNA sequence: TGCGCCAGCAGCTTTACTACTAGCGGGGCTACCGGGGAGCTGTTTTTT. The full variable domain, completed using reference TRBV5-1 and TRBJ2-2, is KAGVTQTPRYLIKTRGQQVTLSCSPISGHRSVSWYQQTPGQGLQFLFEYFSETQRNKGNFPGRFSGRQFSNSRSEMNVSTLELGDSALYLCASSFTTSGATGELFFGEGSRLTVL.

The genes are TRBV19 and TRBJ2-7; D perhaps matches TRBD1 (5 bases). Trimming shortened V by 1 base and J by 3 bases, and 13 bases separated the two germline ends. The CDR3 has 15 amino acids. Germline V gene lookup returns CDR1 LNHDA and CDR2 SQIVND (reference sequence). The CDR3 coding sequence is TGTGCCAGTAGTATAGTGGGCGACAGTATCTACGAGCAGTACTTC. This codes for CASSIVGDSIYEQYF.

The chain couples TRBV11-1 to TRBJ1-2; D is ambiguous. The CDR3 runs to 13 residues. V gave up 0 bases and J gave up 4 bases, with 6 bases separating them. CDR1 and CDR2 (germline): SGHAT, FQDESV (reference sequence). CDR3: CASSLASSYGYTF. DNA for the CDR3: TGTGCCAGCAGCTTAGCCTCTAGCTATGGCTACACCTTC.

This clonotype has a handful of counts. The chain uses TRBV12-5 and TRBJ1-5; tentative D call: TRBD1 (6 bases). Germline assignment: CDR1 LGHNT and CDR2 FRNRAP. Trimming stripped 1 base from V and 1 base from J, with 11 bases between. There are 16 residues in the CDR3. DNA of the CDR3: TGTGCTAGTGGTTTGGACCGGACAGCCAGCAATCAGCCCCAGCATTTT. Amino acid sequence: CASGLDRTASNQPQHF.

V and J are TRBV11-2 and TRBJ1-6, with D hard to call. This CDR3 comprises 12 residues. From germline, CDR1 is SGHAT and CDR2 FQNNGV. Trimming removed 5 bases at V and 7 bases at J, with 6 bases between. In DNA, the CDR3 is TGTGCCAGCAGCCGTCTAAATTCACCCCTCCACTTT. Its protein product is CASSRLNSPLHF.

In its sample, this clonotype was seen a few times. The V gene is TRBV6-2 or TRBV6-3, the J gene TRBJ1-5, with TRBD1 matching over 7 bases. In germline, CDR1 is MNHEY, CDR2 SVGEGT. This CDR3 region has 16 residues. V lost 2 bases to trimming and J lost 5 bases; unmatched junction nucleotides: 9. The CDR3 protein is CASSYDPRGGHQPQHF. In DNA form, the CDR3 reads TGTGCCAGCAGTTACGACCCCAGGGGGGGGCATCAGCCCCAGCATTTT.

This clonotype was seen repeatedly, ten times or more. The genes are TRBV20-1 and TRBJ1-1; D gene uncertain. CDR3 length equals 16 residues. V lost 0 bases, J lost 0 bases, and 14 bases lay in between. The germline CDR1 and CDR2 sequences are DFQATT and SNEGSKA (reference sequence). The CDR3 bases are TGCAGTGCTAGAGATCTCCTGGGCCCTTTGAACACTGAAGCTTTCTTT. Its translation is CSARDLLGPLNTEAFF.

The chain couples TRBV20-1 to TRBJ2-6, with D perhaps TRBD2 (5 bases). The V gene's germline CDR1 is DFQATT and CDR2 SNEGSKA (reference sequence). This CDR3 comprises 16 residues. The V end was cut by 0 bases, the J end by 2 bases, with 11 bases between. The CDR3 DNA reads TGCAGTGCTAGAGATAATGAGGGCGCTGGGGCCAACGTCCTGACTTTC. Amino acids: CSARDNEGAGANVLTF.

The V call is TRBV6-1, the J call TRBJ2-1; 10 nucleotides match TRBD2. J was trimmed by 6 bases and V by 3 bases; bases with no gene match: 5. The CDR3 is 15 amino acids. Per the germline V gene, CDR1 is MNHNS and CDR2 is SASEGT. CDR3 DNA: TGTGCCAGCAGTGAGGCTAGCGGGAGATTCAATGAGCAGTTCTTC. Protein sequence: CASSEASGRFNEQFF.

V and J are TRBV9 and TRBJ2-1; maybe TRBD2 (6 bases). The germline V gene has CDR1 SGDLS and CDR2 YYNGEE. Trimming pared 0 bases from V and 1 base from J, leaving 8 bases between. The CDR3 is 15 amino acids. The CDR3 DNA is TGTGCCAGCAGCGTAGTGGAGGGTTCCTACAATGAGCAGTTCTTC. It translates to CASSVVEGSYNEQFF. Drawing the rest from reference TRBV9 and TRBJ2-1, the complete variable domain is DSGVTQTPKHLITATGQRVTLRCSPRSGDLSVYWYQQSLDQGLQFLIQYYNGEERAKGNILERFSAQQFPDLHSELNLSSLELGDSALYFCASSVVEGSYNEQFFGPGTRLTVL.

This chain connects TRBV25-1 to TRBJ2-3, with 10 nucleotides matching TRBD1. Germline V lookup: CDR1 MGHDK, CDR2 SYGVNS. The CDR3 is 13 amino acids. The CDR3 DNA reads TGTGAGAGAGGGGACAGGGGAACAGATACGCAGTATTTT. Translating gives CERGDRGTDTQYF.

This clonotype was seen more than once but under ten times. V and J are TRBV7-3 and TRBJ2-1; possibly TRBD2 for D (6 bases). Trimming removed 2 bases at V and 0 bases at J, with 11 bases between. Germline values: CDR1 SGHTA, CDR2 FQGTGA. This CDR3 region has 16 residues. The CDR3 is CASSLYGGTSYNEQFF. CDR3 nucleotide sequence: TGTGCCAGCAGCTTATATGGCGGGACCTCCTACAATGAGCAGTTCTTC. Variable domain in full (rest from reference TRBV7-3 and TRBJ2-1): GAGVSQTPSNKVTEKGKYVELRCDPISGHTALYWYRQSLGQGPEFLIYFQGTGAADDSGLPNDRFFAVRPEGSVSTLKIQRTERGDSAVYLCASSLYGGTSYNEQFFGPGTRLTVL.

This clonotype was detected many times. The chain joins TRBV9 to TRBJ2-2; no clear D gene. The CDR3 runs 16 residues. Trimming removed 3 bases from V and 7 bases from J, with 19 bases in between. The germline V gene has CDR1 SGDLS and CDR2 YYNGEE. The CDR3 bases are TGTGCCAGCAGCGCCCGGACCGCCCGAGGTGACGGGGAGCTGTTTTTT. Translating it yields CASSARTARGDGELFF.